The 29 T cell receptor beta chains below all came from one sample that was sequenced in a study of CD8 T cells in ankylosing spondylitis. TCRdb processed the 5' RACE reads anew with MiXCR; each CDR3 protein has one entry. The sample carries more than 250,000 distinct CDR3 sequences, 9.5% to 13% recorded once. The sample consisted of blood, either unsorted or a sorted T cell fraction (not recorded which). All receptors come from a female donor with ankylosing spondylitis or in good health (not recorded which).

This clonotype has a count of ten or more. The chain carries TRBV15 and TRBJ1-2, with D possibly TRBD1 on 6 matching bases. The germline CDR1 and CDR2 sequences are LNHNV and YYDKDF (reference sequence). The CDR3 has 14 amino acids. Trimming removed 2 bases from V and 4 bases from J, with 11 bases in between. The CDR3 DNA sequence: TGTGCCACCAGCAGACCTGACAGGACCTATGGCTACACCTTC. Encoded protein: CATSRPDRTYGYTF. The full variable domain, completed using reference TRBV15 and TRBJ1-2, is DAMVIQNPRYQVTQFGKPVTLSCSQTLNHNVMYWYQQKSSQAPKLLFHYYDKDFNNEADTPDNFQSRRPNTSFCFLDIRSPGLGDTAMYLCATSRPDRTYGYTFGSGTRLTVV.

This clonotype was seen only a few times. A read error may account for a junction end that differs from germline. The chain recombines TRBV7-7 with TRBJ2-2; TRBD1 agrees at 7 bases. There are 15 residues in the CDR3. The germline V gene encodes CDR1 SSHAT and CDR2 FNYEAQ (reference sequence). CDR3: CASSPDRVDTGELFF. CDR3 bases: TGTGCTAGCAGCCCCGACAGGGTGGACACCGGGGAGCTGTTTTTT.

This clonotype was counted many times. V gene TRBV20-1 combines with J gene TRBJ2-3; D may be TRBD2 (5 bases). Trimming removed 1 base from V and 2 bases from J, with 10 bases in between. The CDR3 runs to 14 residues. Looked up from germline, CDR1 is DFQATT and CDR2 is SNEGSKA (reference sequence). The CDR3: CSARGSGTTDTQYF. CDR3 nucleotide sequence: TGCAGTGCTAGAGGGAGCGGAACCACAGATACGCAGTATTTT.

At least ten counts were recorded for this clonotype. The rearrangement uses TRBV7-6 and TRBJ1-2; 7 positions match TRBD1. Looked up from germline, CDR1 is SGHVS and CDR2 is FNYEAQ. CDR3 length: 14 amino acids. V dropped 3 bases and J dropped 12; count of bases not matched to a gene: 13. CDR3: CASSFTRQGDGHTF. DNA for the CDR3: TGTGCCAGCAGCTTTACCCGGCAGGGGGATGGGCACACCTTC.

This chain's CDR3 is CASSYRGGNTEAFF. The CDR3 DNA is TGTGCCAGCAGCTACAGGGGAGGGAACACTGAAGCTTTCTTT. The chain joins TRBV11-2 to TRBJ1-1; 7 bases agree with TRBD1. The CDR3 runs 14 residues. Germline trimming cut 4 bases from V and 1 base from J; bases unmatched to any gene: 3. Germline values: CDR1 SGHAT, CDR2 FQNNGV.

The sample holds many counts of this clonotype. This rearrangement joins TRBV10-3 to TRBJ2-7, with a weak D call TRBD2 (6 bases). The CDR3 runs 15 residues. CDR1 and CDR2 from the germline V gene are ENHRY and SYGVKD. The V end lost 7 bases, the J end lost 2 bases, and 18 bases lay between the germline ends. CDR3 in amino acids: CAIKRGLEGPYEQYF. As DNA, the CDR3 is TGTGCCATCAAGAGGGGACTCGAAGGCCCCTACGAGCAGTACTTC.

This clonotype was recorded many times. V usage is TRBV7-2 and J usage is TRBJ1-2, with 10 bases lining up with TRBD1. Germline V gene sequence: CDR1 SGHTA, CDR2 FQGNSA. The junction had 3 bases not matched to a gene; V was cut back by 3 bases and J by 2 bases. This CDR3 has 15 amino acids. CDR3 sequence reads: CASSFSTGGNYGYTF. CDR3 sequence (DNA): TGTGCCAGCAGCTTTTCGACAGGGGGCAACTATGGCTACACCTTC.

The chain links TRBV11-2 to TRBJ2-3, with TRBD2 identical over 7 bases. Per the germline V gene, CDR1 is SGHAT and CDR2 is FQNNGV. The V gene end was trimmed by 4 bases and the J gene end by 1 base; junction bases not matched to a gene: 14. This CDR3 has 18 amino acids. The CDR3, as DNA: TGTGCCAGCAGCTCCCCCAGAGGGCGGGGGACCCGCACAGATACGCAGTATTTT. Encoded protein: CASSSPRGRGTRTDTQYF.

To note about this clonotype: This clone may be a read error of a much larger clone one base away. The CDR3 does not close with the conserved phenylalanine or tryptophan, likely indicating a read error. This rearrangement joins TRBV29-1 to TRBJ2-5; D gene uncertain. The V gene's germline CDR1 is SQVTM and CDR2 ANQGSEA. This CDR3 is built from 12 residues. This CDR3 is CSVKDVQETQYI. The CDR3 nucleotides read TGCAGCGTTAAAGATGTTCAAGAGACCCAGTACATC.

This clonotype was recorded many times. V is TRBV20-1 and J is TRBJ1-2; maybe TRBD1 (5 bases). Germline CDR1 DFQATT, CDR2 SNEGSKA (reference sequence). With 6 bases removed from V and 8 bases from J, the gap between germline ends came to 16 bases. The CDR3 runs to 12 residues. The chain's CDR3 is CSAFGAWGGYTF. As DNA, the CDR3 is TGCAGTGCCTTCGGGGCCTGGGGCGGCTACACCTTC.

The chain carries TRBV7-2 and TRBJ2-2, with 7 bases lining up with TRBD1. The CDR3 consists of 15 residues. CDR1 is SGHTA, CDR2 FQGNSA, per germline. After removal of 5 bases from V and 7 bases from J, the junction contained 10 bases not matched to a gene. The CDR3 nucleotides are TGTGCCAGCAGCCCCGACAGGGCAGTAATCGGGGAGCTGTTTTTT. Translated: CASSPDRAVIGELFF.

This clonotype was counted a few times. The rearrangement links TRBV7-9 to TRBJ2-5; D not certain. CDR1 is SEHNR and CDR2 is FQNEAQ in the germline V gene (reference sequence). CDR3 length: 14 residues. Deletions cut 5 bases from V and 3 bases from J, with 13 bases between. The CDR3 sequence is CASSLGSGEETQYF. The CDR3 coding sequence is TGTGCCAGCAGCCTGGGTAGTGGGGAAGAGACCCAGTACTTC.

This clonotype was counted many times. The chain couples TRBV13 to TRBJ2-1; the D is unclear. Germline V gene data show CDR1 as PRHDT and CDR2 as FYEKMQ (reference sequence). The V end was cut by 5 bases, the J end by 8 bases, with 13 bases between. The CDR3 contains 13 residues. CDR3 in amino acids: CASSPRGRDEQFF. CDR3 sequence (DNA): TGTGCCAGCAGCCCCCGCGGACGGGATGAGCAGTTCTTC.

The J gene is TRBJ2-1, the V gene TRBV27; TRBD1 aligns across 7 bases. The trim removed 6 bases at V and 0 bases at J, leaving 8 bases unmatched. The CDR3 spans 16 residues. From germline, CDR1 is MNHEY and CDR2 SMNVEV (reference sequence). The CDR3 sequence: CASSPTRGYSYNEQFF. The CDR3, as DNA: TGTGCCAGCAGCCCGACCAGGGGGTACTCCTACAATGAGCAGTTCTTC.

At least ten counts were recorded for this clonotype. The gene calls are TRBV5-1 and TRBJ1-2; no clear D. Looked up from germline, CDR1 is SGHRS and CDR2 is YFSETQ. CDR3 length: 15 residues. Trimming took 0 bases from V and 4 from J, leaving 13 bases between them. The CDR3 nucleotides read TGCGCCAGCAGCTTGGAGGCATCAGGCATCTATGGCTACACCTTC. Translated, it gives CASSLEASGIYGYTF.

Ten or more counts support this clonotype. CDR3 sequence (DNA): TGTGCCAGCAGCCGCCCATGGGCGGAGAACACTGAAGCTTTCTTT. Its protein is CASSRPWAENTEAFF. This chain joins TRBV28 and TRBJ1-1; D not certain. Germline V lookup: CDR1 MDHEN, CDR2 SYDVKM. Trimming took off 6 bases at V and 1 base at J, with 15 bases between the two ends. The CDR3 contains 15 residues. Filled out from reference TRBV28 and TRBJ1-1, the complete variable domain reads DVKVTQSSRYLVKRTGEKVFLECVQDMDHENMFWYRQDPGLGLRLIYFSYDVKMKEKGDIPEGYSVSREKKERFSLILESASTNQTSMYLCASSRPWAENTEAFFGQGTRLTVV.

The rearrangement uses TRBV3-1 and TRBJ2-3; 7 bases line up with TRBD2. With 6 bases clipped from V and 0 bases from J, the junction kept 15 bases outside the gene matches. Germline lookup yields CDR1 LGHDT and CDR2 YNNKEL (reference sequence). CDR3 size: 18 residues. The CDR3 DNA is TGTGCCAGCAGTCCCCGCCTAAGCGGGATTGGGAGCACAGATACGCAGTATTTT. Protein sequence: CASSPRLSGIGSTDTQYF.

There are many counts of this clonotype. An end of the junction does not agree with germline; a read error may underlie this. The V call is TRBV6-5, the J call TRBJ2-1, with a possible D match to TRBD2 (6 bases). This CDR3 is 12 amino acids long. Germline loops: CDR1 MNHEY, CDR2 SVGAGI. CDR3 sequence (DNA): TGTGCCAGCAGCCCCAGGGAGGACCCTTTGACCTTC. Protein product: CASSPREDPLTF.

This chain joins TRBV20-1 and TRBJ2-7, with D uncertain. There are 11 residues in the CDR3. V dropped 4 bases and J dropped 4 bases, with 8 bases sitting between them. Per germline, CDR1 DFQATT and CDR2 SNEGSKA (reference sequence). The chain's CDR3 is CSANSAYEQYF. Written as DNA, the CDR3 is TGCAGTGCTAATTCCGCATACGAGCAGTACTTC.

At least ten counts were recorded for this clonotype. The V call is TRBV5-6, the J call TRBJ2-5; D is uncertain. The V end lost 0 bases, the J end lost 4 bases, and 4 bases lay between the germline ends. Per the germline V gene, CDR1 is SGHDT and CDR2 is YYEEEE. This CDR3 has 12 amino acids. The CDR3 DNA follows: TGTGCCAGCAGCTTGGGAACAGAGACCCAGTACTTC. Translating it yields CASSLGTETQYF.

Here the CDR3 DNA reads TGCGCCAGCAGCTCGGGCCGACCGAACACCGGGGAGCTGTTTTTT. Its translation: CASSSGRPNTGELFF. The gene calls are TRBV5-1 and TRBJ2-2, with D unresolved. Germline V gene lookup returns CDR1 SGHRS and CDR2 YFSETQ. Trimming removed 3 bases at V and 0 bases at J, with 9 bases between. This CDR3 has 15 amino acids.

This clonotype has at least ten counts. The CDR3 DNA is TGTGCCAGCTGTCGCAGGGTAAATTCACCCCTCCACTTT. This codes for CASCRRVNSPLHF. The rearrangement uses TRBV12-3 or TRBV12-4 and TRBJ1-6, with D perhaps matching TRBD1 (5 bases). V was trimmed by 8 bases and J by 7 bases, leaving 12 bases between them. There are 13 residues in the CDR3.

This clonotype was picked up many times. The V call is TRBV20-1, the J call TRBJ2-3; no definite D call. Germline values: CDR1 DFQATT, CDR2 SNEGSKA (reference sequence). The length of the CDR3 is 17 residues. The V and J ends lost 0 bases and 0 bases respectively, with 16 bases between them. CDR3 protein: CSARDRVHSLSTDTQYF. The CDR3 DNA is TGCAGTGCTAGAGATAGGGTTCACAGCCTTAGCACAGATACGCAGTATTTT.

There are many counts of this clonotype. The chain links TRBV20-1 to TRBJ2-7; no clear D gene. Germline V lookup: CDR1 DFQATT, CDR2 SNEGSKA (reference sequence). There are 13 residues in the CDR3. V lost 6 bases and J 3 bases, leaving 15 bases between the germline ends. This CDR3 is CSASFGRNYEQYF. Written as DNA, the CDR3 is TGCAGTGCATCCTTCGGACGGAACTACGAGCAGTACTTC.

This clonotype was found many times. The J gene is TRBJ1-1, the V gene TRBV11-2; a possible D gene is TRBD1 (5 bases). The CDR3 loop spans 15 amino acids. Looked up from germline, CDR1 is SGHAT and CDR2 is FQNNGV. The V end was cut by 2 bases, the J end by 0 bases, with 10 bases between. The CDR3 loop reads CASSLLTGVNTEAFF. The CDR3 region has the DNA TGTGCCAGCAGCTTATTAACAGGAGTGAACACTGAAGCTTTCTTT.

The chain uses TRBV7-2 and TRBJ2-3; 8 nucleotides agree with TRBD2. The ends lost 5 bases at V and 4 bases at J; junction bases unmatched: 8. The CDR3 runs to 15 residues. In germline, CDR1 is SGHTA, CDR2 FQGNSA. The CDR3 protein is CASSPGRVASDTQYF. For the CDR3, the DNA is TGTGCCAGCAGCCCCGGGAGGGTCGCATCAGATACGCAGTATTTT.

This clonotype has more than one count but fewer than ten. V usage is TRBV21-1 and J usage is TRBJ2-3; the table calls TRBD2, which could not be checked here. TRBV21-1 is designated a pseudogene. The CDR3 sequence is 16 residues long. The chain's CDR3 is CASSNPSGNTNYTQYF. CDR3 sequence (DNA): TGTGCCAGCAGCAATCCTAGCGGGAACACCAATTATACGCAGTATTTT.

The chain combines TRBV27 with TRBJ1-5; maybe TRBD1 (6 bases). Trimming took 8 bases from V and 3 from J, leaving 11 bases between them. The CDR3 runs 13 residues. In germline, CDR1 is MNHEY, CDR2 SMNVEV (reference sequence). This CDR3 reads CASSWGANQPQHF. The CDR3 DNA sequence: TGTGCCAGCTCTTGGGGGGCCAATCAGCCCCAGCATTTT.

Ten or more counts support this clonotype. The rearrangement links TRBV7-9 to TRBJ1-3; the D is unclear. V was clipped by 5 bases and J by 0 bases, with 5 bases between them. The CDR3 spans 13 residues. CDR1 SEHNR and CDR2 FQNEAQ come from the germline V gene (reference sequence). The CDR3 is CASSPYSGNTIYF. In DNA, the CDR3 is TGTGCCAGCAGCCCGTACTCTGGAAACACCATATATTTT.